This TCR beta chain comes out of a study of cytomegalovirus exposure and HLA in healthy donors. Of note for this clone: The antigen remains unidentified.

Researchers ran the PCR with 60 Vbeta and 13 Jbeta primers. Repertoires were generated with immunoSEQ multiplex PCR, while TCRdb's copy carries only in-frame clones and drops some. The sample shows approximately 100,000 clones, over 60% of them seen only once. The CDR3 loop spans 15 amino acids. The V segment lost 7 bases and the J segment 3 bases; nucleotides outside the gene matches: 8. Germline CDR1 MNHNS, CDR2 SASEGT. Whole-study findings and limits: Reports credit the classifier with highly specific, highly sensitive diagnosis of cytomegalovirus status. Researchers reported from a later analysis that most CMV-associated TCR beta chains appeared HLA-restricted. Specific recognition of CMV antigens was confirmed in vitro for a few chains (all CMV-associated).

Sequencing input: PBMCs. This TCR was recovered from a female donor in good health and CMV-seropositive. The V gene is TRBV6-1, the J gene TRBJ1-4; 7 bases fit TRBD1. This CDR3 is CASKEQTGSNEKLFF. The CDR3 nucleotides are TGTGCCAGCAAGGAGCAGACAGGGTCTAATGAAAAACTGTTTTTT.